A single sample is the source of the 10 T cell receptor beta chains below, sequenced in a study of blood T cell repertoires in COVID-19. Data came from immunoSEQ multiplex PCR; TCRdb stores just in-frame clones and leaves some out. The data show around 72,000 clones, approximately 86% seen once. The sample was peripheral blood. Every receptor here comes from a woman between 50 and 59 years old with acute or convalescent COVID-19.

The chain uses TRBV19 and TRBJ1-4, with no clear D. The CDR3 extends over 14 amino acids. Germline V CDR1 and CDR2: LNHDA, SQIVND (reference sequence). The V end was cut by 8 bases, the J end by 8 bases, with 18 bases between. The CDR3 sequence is CASSPGTYGEKLFF. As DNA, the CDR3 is TGTGCCAGTTCCCCGGGTACTTACGGGGAAAAACTGTTTTTT.

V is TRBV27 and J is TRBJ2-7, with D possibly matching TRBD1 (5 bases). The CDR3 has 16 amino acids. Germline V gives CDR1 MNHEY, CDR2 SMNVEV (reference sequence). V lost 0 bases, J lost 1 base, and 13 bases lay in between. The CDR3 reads CASSLSTGQVSYEQYF. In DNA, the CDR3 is TGTGCCAGCAGTTTATCCACAGGTCAGGTTTCCTACGAGCAGTACTTC.

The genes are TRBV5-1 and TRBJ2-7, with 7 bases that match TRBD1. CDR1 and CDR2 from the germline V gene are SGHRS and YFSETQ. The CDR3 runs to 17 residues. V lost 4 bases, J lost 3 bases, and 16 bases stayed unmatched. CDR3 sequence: CASSPGRTGPLFYEQYF. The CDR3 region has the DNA TGCGCCAGCAGCCCGGGAAGGACAGGACCTCTCTTCTACGAGCAGTACTTC.

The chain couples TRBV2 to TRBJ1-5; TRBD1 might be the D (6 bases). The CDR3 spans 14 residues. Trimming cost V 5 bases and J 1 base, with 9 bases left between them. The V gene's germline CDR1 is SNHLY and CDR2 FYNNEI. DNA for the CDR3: TGTGCCAGCAGTTATACAGGGAGCAATCAGCCCCAGCATTTT. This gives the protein CASSYTGSNQPQHF.

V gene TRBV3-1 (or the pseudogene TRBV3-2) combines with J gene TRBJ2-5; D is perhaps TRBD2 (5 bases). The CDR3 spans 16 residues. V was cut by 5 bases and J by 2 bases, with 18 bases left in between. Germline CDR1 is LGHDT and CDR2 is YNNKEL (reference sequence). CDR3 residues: CASSFLVGGLQETQYF. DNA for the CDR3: TGTGCCAGCAGCTTTTTGGTGGGCGGGCTTCAAGAGACCCAGTACTTC.

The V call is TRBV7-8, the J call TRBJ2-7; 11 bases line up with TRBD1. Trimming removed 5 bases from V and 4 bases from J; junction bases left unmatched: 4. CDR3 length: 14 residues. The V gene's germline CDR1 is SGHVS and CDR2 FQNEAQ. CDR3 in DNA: TGTGCCAGCAGCACCGGGACAGGGGGGTACGAGCAGTACTTC. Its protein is CASSTGTGGYEQYF.

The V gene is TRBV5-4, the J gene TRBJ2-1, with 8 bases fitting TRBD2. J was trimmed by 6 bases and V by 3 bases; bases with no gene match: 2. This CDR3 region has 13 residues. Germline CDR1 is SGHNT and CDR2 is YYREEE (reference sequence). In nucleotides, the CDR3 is TGTGCCAGCAGCTCCGGACTAGCCAATGAGCAGTTCTTC. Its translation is CASSSGLANEQFF.

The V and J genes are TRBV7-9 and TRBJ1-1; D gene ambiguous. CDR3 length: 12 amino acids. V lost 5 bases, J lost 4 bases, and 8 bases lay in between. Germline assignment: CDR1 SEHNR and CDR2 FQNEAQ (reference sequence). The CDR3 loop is CASSLYGTEAFF. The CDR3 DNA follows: TGTGCCAGCAGCCTCTATGGCACTGAAGCTTTCTTT.

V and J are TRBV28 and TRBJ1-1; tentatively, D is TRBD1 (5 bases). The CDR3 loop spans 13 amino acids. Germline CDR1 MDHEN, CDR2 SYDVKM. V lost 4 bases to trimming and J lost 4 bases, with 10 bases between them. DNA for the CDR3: TGTGCCAGCAGTTCCGGGGGTATCACTGAAGCTTTCTTT. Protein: CASSSGGITEAFF.

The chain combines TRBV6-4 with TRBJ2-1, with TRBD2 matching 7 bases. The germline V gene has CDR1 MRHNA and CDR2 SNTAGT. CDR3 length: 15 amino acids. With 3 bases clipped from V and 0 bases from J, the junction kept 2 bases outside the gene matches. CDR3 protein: CASSDGGSSYNEQFF. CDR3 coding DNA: TGTGCCAGCAGTGATGGCGGGAGCTCCTACAATGAGCAGTTCTTC.